The present TCR beta chain was sequenced within a study of cytomegalovirus exposure and HLA in healthy donors. The primer mix had 60 Vbeta and 13 Jbeta primers. TCRdb's copy holds only in-frame clones and misses some; the assay was immunoSEQ multiplex PCR. The table lists about 150,000 clones, around 75% of them singletons. Each donor's status was that of a healthy bone marrow donor. Per the germline V gene, CDR1 is MNHEY and CDR2 is SVGAGI. Trimming took 7 bases from V and 2 from J; bases not matched to a gene: 5. The CDR3 is made up of 15 amino acids. This clone was seen a single time. Its antigen is not known. Whole-study findings and limits: Listed as cytomegalovirus-associated were approximately 160 TCR beta chains. In a later analysis, HLA-associated TCR beta chains were more clonally expanded than equally common others.

Sample: PBMCs. The V call is TRBV6-5, the J call TRBJ2-3, with 11 bases that match TRBD2. The clonotype comes from a man aged 25 to 45 in good health and CMV-seronegative. The CDR3 spells CASTSTSGDTDTQYF. The DNA of the CDR3 is TGTGCCAGCACCTCGACTAGCGGGGACACAGATACGCAGTATTTT.